The TCR beta chain under discussion was sequenced for a study of cytomegalovirus exposure and HLA in healthy donors. Turning to the study itself: A data release that came early held 80 million or so unique TCRs from HLA-typed donors.

About this clone itself: Its antigen is undetermined.

The CDR3 contains 13 residues. V dropped 6 bases and J dropped 5; count of bases not matched to a gene: 6. CDR1 is MNHNS and CDR2 is SASEGT in the germline V gene. Use of 60 Vbeta and 13 Jbeta primers characterized the PCR. The method was immunoSEQ multiplex PCR; TCRdb's version includes in-frame clones alone and lacks a portion of them. The data hold around 170,000 clones, with about 84% observed a single time. Whole-study findings and limits: An analysis was carried out at a later point. It showed that HLA-associated TCR beta chains were more clonally expanded than equally common non-associated chains. Later analysis reportedly placed an Asian-associated ancestry cluster below the roughly 640-donor mean in N-insertions. The authors reported that TCR beta sequences could predict HLA-A and HLA-B alleles. These predictions were accurate for most subjects in the first cohort.

The rearrangement links TRBV6-1 to TRBJ2-7, with 8 bases lining up with TRBD2. The sequenced sample was PBMCs. The sequence came from a man aged 45-65 years in good health and CMV-seropositive. The CDR3 DNA sequence: TGTGCCAGCAGGGAGCGGGAGCGAGACGAGCAGTACTTC. Translated: CASRERERDEQYF.